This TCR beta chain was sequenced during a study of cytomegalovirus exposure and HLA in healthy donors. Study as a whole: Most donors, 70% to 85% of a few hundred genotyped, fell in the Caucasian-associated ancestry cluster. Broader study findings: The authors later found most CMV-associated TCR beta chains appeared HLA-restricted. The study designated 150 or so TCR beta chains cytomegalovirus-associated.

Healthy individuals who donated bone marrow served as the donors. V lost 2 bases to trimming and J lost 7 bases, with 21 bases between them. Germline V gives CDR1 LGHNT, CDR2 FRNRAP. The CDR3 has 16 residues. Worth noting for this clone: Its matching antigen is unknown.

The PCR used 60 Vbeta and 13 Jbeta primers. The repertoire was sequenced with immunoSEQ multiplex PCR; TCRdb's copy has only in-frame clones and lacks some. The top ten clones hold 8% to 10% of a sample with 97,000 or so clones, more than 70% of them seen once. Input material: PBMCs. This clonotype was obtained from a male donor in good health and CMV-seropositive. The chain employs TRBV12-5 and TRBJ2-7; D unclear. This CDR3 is CASGLLSTNTLGEQYF. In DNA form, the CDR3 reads TGTGCTAGTGGTTTGTTATCGACAAACACCCTTGGGGAGCAGTACTTC.